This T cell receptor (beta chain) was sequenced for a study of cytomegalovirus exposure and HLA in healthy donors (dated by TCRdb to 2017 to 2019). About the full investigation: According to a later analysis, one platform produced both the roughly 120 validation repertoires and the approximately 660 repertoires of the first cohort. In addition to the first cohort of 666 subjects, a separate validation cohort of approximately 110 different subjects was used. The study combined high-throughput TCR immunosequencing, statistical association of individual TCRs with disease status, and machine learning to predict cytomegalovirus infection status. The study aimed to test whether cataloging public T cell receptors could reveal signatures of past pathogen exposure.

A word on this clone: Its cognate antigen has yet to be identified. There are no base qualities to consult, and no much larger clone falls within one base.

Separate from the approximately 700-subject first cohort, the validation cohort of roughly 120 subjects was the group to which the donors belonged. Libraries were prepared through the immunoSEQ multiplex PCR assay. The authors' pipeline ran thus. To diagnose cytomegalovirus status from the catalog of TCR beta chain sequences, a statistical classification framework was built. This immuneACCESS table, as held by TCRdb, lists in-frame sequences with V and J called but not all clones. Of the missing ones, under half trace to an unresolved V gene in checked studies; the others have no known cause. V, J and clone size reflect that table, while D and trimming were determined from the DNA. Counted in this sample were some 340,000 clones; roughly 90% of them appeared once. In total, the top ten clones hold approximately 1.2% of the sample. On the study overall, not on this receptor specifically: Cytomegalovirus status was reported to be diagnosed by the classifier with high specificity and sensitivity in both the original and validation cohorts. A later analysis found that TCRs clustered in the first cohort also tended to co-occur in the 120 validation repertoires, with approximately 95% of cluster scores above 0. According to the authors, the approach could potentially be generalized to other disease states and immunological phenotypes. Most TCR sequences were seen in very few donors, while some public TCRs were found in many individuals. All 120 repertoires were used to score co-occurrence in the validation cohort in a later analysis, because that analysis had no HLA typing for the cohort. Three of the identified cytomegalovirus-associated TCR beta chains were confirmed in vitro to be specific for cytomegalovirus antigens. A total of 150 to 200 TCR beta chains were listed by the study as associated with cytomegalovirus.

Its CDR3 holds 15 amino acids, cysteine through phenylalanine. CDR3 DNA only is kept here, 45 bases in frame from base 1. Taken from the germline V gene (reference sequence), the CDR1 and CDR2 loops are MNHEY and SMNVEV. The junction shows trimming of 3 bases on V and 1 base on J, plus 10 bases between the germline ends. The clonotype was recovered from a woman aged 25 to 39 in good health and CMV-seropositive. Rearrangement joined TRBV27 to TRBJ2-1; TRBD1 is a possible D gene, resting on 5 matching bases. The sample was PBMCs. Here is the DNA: TGTGCCAGCAGTTTCCCAGGGCCTTCCTACAATGAGCAGTTCTTC. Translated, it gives CASSFPGPSYNEQFF.